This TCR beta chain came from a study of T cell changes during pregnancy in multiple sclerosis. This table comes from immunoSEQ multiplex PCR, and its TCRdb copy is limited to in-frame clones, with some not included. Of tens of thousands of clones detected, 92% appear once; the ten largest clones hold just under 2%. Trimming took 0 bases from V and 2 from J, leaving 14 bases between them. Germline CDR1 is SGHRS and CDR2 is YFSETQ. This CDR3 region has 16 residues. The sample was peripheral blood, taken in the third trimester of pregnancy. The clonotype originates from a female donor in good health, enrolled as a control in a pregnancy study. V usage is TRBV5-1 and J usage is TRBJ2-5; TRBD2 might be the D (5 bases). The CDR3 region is CASSLASFAGQETQYF. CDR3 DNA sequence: TGCGCCAGCAGCTTGGCCAGTTTCGCGGGTCAAGAGACCCAGTACTTC.